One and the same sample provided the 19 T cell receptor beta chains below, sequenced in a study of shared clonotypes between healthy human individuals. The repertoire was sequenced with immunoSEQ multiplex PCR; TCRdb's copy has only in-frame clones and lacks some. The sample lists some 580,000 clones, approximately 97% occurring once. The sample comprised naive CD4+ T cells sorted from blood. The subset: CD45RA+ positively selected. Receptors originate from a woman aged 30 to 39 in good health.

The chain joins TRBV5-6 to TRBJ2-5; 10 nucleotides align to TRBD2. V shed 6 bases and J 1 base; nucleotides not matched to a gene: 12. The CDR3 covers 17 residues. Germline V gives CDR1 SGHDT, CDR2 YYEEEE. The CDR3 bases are TGTGCCAGCACCACTTCGGGACTAGCGAGTTTCCAAGAGACCCAGTACTTC. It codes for CASTTSGLASFQETQYF.

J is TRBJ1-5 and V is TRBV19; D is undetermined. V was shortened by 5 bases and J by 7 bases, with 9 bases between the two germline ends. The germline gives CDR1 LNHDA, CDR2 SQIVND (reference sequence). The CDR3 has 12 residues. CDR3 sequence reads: CASSSIGQPQHF. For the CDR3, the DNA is TGTGCCAGTAGTTCCATAGGACAGCCCCAGCATTTT.

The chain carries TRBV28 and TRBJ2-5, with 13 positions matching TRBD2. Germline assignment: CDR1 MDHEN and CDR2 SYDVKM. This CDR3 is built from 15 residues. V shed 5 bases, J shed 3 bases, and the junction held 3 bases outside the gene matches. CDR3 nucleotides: TGTGCCAGCAGTCCCGGACTAGCGGGAGAAGAGACCCAGTACTTC. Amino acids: CASSPGLAGEETQYF. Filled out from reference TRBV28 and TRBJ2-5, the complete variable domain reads DVKVTQSSRYLVKRTGEKVFLECVQDMDHENMFWYRQDPGLGLRLIYFSYDVKMKEKGDIPEGYSVSREKKERFSLILESASTNQTSMYLCASSPGLAGEETQYFGPGTRLLVL.

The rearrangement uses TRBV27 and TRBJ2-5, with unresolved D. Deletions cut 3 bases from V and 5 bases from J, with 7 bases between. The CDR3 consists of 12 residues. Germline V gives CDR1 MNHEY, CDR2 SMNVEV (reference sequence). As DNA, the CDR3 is TGTGCCAGCAGTTTTAATGGGGAGACCCAGTACTTC. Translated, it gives CASSFNGETQYF.

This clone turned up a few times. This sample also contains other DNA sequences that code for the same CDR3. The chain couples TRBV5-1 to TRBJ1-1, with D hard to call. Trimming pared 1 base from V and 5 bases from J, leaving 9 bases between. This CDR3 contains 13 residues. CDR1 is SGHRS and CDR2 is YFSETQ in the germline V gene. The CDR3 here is CASSLTGRTEAFF. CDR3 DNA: TGCGCCAGCAGCTTGACGGGGAGGACTGAAGCTTTCTTT.

CDR3 loop: CASSLGGVGWETQYF. The CDR3 nucleotides read TGTGCCAGCAGCTTAGGAGGGGTGGGTTGGGAGACCCAGTACTTC. J is TRBJ2-5 and V is TRBV11-3; the D call may be TRBD1 or TRBD2 (5 bases each). Trimming cost V 1 base and J 5 bases, with 14 bases left between them. CDR3 size: 15 residues. Germline CDR1 SGHNT, CDR2 YENEEA.

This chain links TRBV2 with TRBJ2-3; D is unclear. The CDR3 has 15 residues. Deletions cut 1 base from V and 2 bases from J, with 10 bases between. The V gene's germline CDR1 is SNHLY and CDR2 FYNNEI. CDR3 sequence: CASSEGGPLTDTQYF. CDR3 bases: TGTGCCAGCAGTGAAGGCGGCCCCCTCACAGATACGCAGTATTTT.

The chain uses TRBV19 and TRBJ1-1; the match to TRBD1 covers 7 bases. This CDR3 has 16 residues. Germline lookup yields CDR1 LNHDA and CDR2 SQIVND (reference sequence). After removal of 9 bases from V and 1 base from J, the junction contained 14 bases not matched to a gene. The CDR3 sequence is CASRGGTALPNTEAFF. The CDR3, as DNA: TGTGCCAGCCGAGGGGGGACAGCCCTACCGAACACTGAAGCTTTCTTT.

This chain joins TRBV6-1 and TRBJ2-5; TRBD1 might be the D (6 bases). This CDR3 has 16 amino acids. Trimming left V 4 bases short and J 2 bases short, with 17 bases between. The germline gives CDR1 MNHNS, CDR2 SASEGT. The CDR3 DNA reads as TGTGCCAGCAGTGGAAACAGGGCAGTCAAACAAGAGACCCAGTACTTC. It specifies CASSGNRAVKQETQYF.

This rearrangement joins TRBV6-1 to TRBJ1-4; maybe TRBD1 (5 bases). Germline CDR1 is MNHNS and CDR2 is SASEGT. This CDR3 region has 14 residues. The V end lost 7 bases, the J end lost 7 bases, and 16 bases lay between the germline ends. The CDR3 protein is CASKTGLWTEKLFF. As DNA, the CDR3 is TGTGCCAGCAAAACGGGACTCTGGACTGAAAAACTGTTTTTT.

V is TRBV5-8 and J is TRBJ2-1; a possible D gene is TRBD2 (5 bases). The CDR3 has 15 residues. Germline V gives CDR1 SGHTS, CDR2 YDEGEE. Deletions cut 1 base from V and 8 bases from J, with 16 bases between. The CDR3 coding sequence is TGTGCCAGCAGCTTGCTCTCCGGCGTGAGGGATGAGCAGTTCTTC. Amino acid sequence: CASSLLSGVRDEQFF.

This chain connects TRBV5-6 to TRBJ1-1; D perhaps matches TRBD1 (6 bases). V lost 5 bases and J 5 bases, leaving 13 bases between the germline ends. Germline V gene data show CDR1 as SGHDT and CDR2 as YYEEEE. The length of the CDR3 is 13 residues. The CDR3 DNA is TGTGCCAGCAGTCCTGGGGGCGGGACTGAAGCTTTCTTT. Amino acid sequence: CASSPGGGTEAFF.

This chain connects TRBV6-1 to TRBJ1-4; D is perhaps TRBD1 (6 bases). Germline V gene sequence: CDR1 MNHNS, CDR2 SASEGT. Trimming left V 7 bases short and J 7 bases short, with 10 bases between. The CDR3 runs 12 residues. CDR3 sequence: CASKVQGEKLFF. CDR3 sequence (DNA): TGTGCCAGCAAAGTACAGGGTGAAAAACTGTTTTTT.

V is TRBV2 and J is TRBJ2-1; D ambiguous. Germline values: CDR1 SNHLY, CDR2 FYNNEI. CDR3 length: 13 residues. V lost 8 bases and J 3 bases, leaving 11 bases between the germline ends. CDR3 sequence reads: CASSRSHYNEQFF. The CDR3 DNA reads TGTGCCAGCTCAAGGTCTCACTACAATGAGCAGTTCTTC.

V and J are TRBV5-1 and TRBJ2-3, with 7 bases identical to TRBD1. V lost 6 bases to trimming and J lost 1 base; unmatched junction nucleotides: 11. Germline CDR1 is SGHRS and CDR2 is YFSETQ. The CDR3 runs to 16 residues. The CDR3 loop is CASTRGRAGGTDTQYF. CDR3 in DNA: TGCGCCAGCACAAGGGGGCGGGCAGGGGGCACAGATACGCAGTATTTT. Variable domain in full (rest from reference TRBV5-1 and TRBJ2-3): KAGVTQTPRYLIKTRGQQVTLSCSPISGHRSVSWYQQTPGQGLQFLFEYFSETQRNKGNFPGRFSGRQFSNSRSEMNVSTLELGDSALYLCASTRGRAGGTDTQYFGPGTRLTVL.

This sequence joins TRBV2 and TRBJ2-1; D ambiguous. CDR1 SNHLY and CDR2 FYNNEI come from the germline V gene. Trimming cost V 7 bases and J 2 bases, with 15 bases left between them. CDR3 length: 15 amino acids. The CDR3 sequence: CASKGGWTTYNEQFF. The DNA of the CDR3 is TGTGCCAGCAAGGGCGGATGGACCACCTACAATGAGCAGTTCTTC. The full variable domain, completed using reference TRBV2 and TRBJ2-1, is EPEVTQTPSHQVTQMGQEVILRCVPISNHLYFYWYRQILGQKVEFLVSFYNNEISEKSEIFDDQFSVERPDGSNFTLKIRSTKLEDSAMYFCASKGGWTTYNEQFFGPGTRLTVL.

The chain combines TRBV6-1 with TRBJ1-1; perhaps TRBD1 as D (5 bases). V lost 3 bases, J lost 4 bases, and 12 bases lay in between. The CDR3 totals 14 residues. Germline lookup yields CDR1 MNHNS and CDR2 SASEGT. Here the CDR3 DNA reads TGTGCCAGCAGTGATGAGCAGGGAGTCACTGAAGCTTTCTTT. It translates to CASSDEQGVTEAFF.

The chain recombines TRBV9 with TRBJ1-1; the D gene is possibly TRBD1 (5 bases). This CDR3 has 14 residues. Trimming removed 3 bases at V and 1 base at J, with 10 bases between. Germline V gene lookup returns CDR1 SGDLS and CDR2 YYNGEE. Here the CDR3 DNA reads TGTGCCAGCAGCGCCGGGACTCGGAACACTGAAGCTTTCTTT. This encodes CASSAGTRNTEAFF.

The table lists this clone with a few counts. The CDR3 reads CASRKGSDYEQYF. DNA of the CDR3: TGTGCCAGCAGGAAAGGGTCAGACTACGAGCAGTACTTC. This chain joins TRBV2 and TRBJ2-7; D is unclear. CDR3 size: 13 residues. Germline CDR1 is SNHLY and CDR2 is FYNNEI. Trimming cost V 6 bases and J 3 bases, with 12 bases left between them.